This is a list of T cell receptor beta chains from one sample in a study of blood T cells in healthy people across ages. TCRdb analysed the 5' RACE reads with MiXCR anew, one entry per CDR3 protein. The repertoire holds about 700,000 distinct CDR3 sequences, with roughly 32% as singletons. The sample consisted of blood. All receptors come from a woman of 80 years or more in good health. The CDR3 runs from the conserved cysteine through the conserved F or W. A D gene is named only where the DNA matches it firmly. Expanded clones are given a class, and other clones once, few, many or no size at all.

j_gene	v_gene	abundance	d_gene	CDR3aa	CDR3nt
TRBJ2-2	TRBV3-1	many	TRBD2	CASSQDSATGGPIGELFF	TGTGCCAGCAGCCAAGATTCAGCGACGGGGGGGCCAATCGGGGAGCTGTTTTTT
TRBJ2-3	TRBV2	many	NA	CASSGDTQYF	TGTGCCAGCAGTGGGGATACGCAGTATTTT
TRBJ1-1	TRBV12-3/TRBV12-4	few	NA	CASSFAGSVFTEAFF	TGTGCCAGCAGCTTCGCAGGGAGCGTTTTCACTGAAGCTTTCTTT
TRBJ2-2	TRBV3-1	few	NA	CASSQDQTYSRATGELFF	TGTGCCAGCAGCCAAGATCAGACATATTCTAGGGCCACCGGGGAGCTGTTTTTT
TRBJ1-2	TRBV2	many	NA	CASSEGSDYGYTF	TGTGCCAGCAGTGAGGGCAGCGACTATGGCTACACCTTC
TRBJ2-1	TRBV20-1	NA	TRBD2	CSAMGSSGSWLRMGEQFF	TGCAGTGCTATGGGGTCTAGCGGGAGCTGGCTCCGCATGGGTGAGCAGTTCTTC
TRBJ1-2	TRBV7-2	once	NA	CASSRAVGRINYGYTF	TGTGCCAGCAGCCGGGCGGTCGGCCGAATCAACTATGGCTACACCTTC
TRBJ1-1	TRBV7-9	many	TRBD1	CASSLVGQGQGTEAFF	TGTGCCAGCAGCTTAGTGGGACAGGGGCAGGGCACTGAAGCTTTCTTT
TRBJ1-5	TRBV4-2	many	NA	CASSRGVPSQPQHF	TGTGCCAGCAGCCGAGGGGTGCCTAGTCAGCCCCAGCATTTT
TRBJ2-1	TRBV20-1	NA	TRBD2	CSARVLAGGIEQFF	TGCAGTGCTAGGGTCCTAGCGGGGGGTATTGAGCAGTTCTTC
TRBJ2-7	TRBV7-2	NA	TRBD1	CASSLDRGQAYEQYF	TGTGCCAGCAGCTTAGACAGGGGGCAGGCCTACGAGCAGTACTTC
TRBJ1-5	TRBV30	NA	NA	CAWSHPGGPQHF	TGTGCCTGGAGTCACCCGGGGGGGCCCCAGCATTTT
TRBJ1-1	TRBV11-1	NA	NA	CASSLASVLGNTEAFF	TGTGCCAGCAGCTTAGCGTCCGTTTTAGGGAACACTGAAGCTTTCTTT
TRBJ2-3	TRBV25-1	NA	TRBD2	CASSAGTSGVLDTQYF	TGTGCCAGCAGTGCAGGGACTAGCGGGGTTCTAGATACGCAGTATTTT
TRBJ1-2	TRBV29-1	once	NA	CSAQGQAGYTF	TGCAGCGCCCAGGGCCAGGCTGGCTACACCTTC
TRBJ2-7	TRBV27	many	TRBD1	CASSPWGQYEQYF	TGTGCCAGCAGTCCCTGGGGACAGTACGAGCAGTACTTC
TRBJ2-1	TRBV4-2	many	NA	CASSQDWGSNEQFF	TGTGCCAGCAGCCAAGATTGGGGGAGTAATGAGCAGTTCTTC
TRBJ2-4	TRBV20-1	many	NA	CSARDPLLAKNIQYF	TGCAGTGCTAGAGATCCTTTACTAGCCAAAAACATTCAGTACTTC
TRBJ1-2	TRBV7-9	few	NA	CASSSPGSGRGYTF	TGTGCCAGCAGCTCCCCAGGGTCAGGACGGGGCTACACCTTC
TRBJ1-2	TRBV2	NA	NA	CASTRDGPGGYGYTF	TGTGCCAGCACCAGGGACGGACCCGGCGGCTATGGCTACACCTTC
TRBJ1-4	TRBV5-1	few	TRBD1	CASSFIGQASTNEKLFF	TGCGCCAGCAGTTTCATCGGACAGGCTTCAACTAATGAAAAACTGTTTTTT
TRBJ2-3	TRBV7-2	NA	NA	CASSLIAATDAQYF	TGTGCCAGCAGCCTAATAGCGGCCACAGATGCGCAGTATTTT
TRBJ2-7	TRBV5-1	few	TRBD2	CASSFRLAGGPEQYF	TGCGCCAGCAGCTTCAGGCTAGCGGGGGGGCCCGAGCAGTACTTC
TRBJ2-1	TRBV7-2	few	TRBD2	CASSLAIGREPHNEQFF	TGTGCCAGCAGCTTAGCGATTGGGCGGGAGCCTCACAATGAGCAGTTCTTC
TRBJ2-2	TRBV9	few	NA	CASSVAGDRGTGELFF	TGTGCCAGCAGCGTAGCGGGGGACAGAGGCACCGGGGAGCTGTTTTTT
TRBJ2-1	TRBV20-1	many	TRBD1	CSARYRGPNEQFF	TGCAGTGCTAGATACAGGGGGCCTAATGAGCAGTTCTTC
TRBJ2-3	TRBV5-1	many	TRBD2	CASSLASAGVTDTQYF	TGCGCCAGCAGCTTGGCCTCAGCGGGGGTCACAGATACGCAGTATTTT
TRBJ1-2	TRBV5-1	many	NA	CASSLETTSRQNYGYTF	TGCGCCAGCAGCTTGGAGACAACTAGCAGGCAAAACTATGGCTACACCTTC
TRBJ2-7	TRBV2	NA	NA	CASSKGQPAVDF	TGTGCCAGCAGCAAAGGACAGCCGGCGGTTGACTTC
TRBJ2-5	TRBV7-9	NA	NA	CASSLGVAQYF	TGTGCCAGCAGCCTCGGGGTTGCCCAGTACTTC
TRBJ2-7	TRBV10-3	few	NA	CAISESGHRSSYEQYF	TGTGCCATCAGTGAGTCTGGGCACAGAAGCTCCTACGAGCAGTACTTC
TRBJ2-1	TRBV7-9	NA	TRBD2	CASSLRGSRGISYNEQFF	TGTGCCAGCAGCCTACGAGGTTCGCGGGGGATCTCCTACAATGAGCAGTTCTTC
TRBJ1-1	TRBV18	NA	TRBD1	CASSPINRGTEAFF	TGTGCCAGCTCACCGATCAACAGGGGTACTGAAGCTTTCTTT
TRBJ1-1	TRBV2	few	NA	CASSDLAGEAFF	TGTGCCAGCAGTGATTTGGCAGGGGAAGCTTTCTTT
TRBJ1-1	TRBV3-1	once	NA	CASSQEALVNTEAFF	TGTGCCAGCAGCCAAGAGGCCCTGGTGAACACTGAAGCTTTCTTT
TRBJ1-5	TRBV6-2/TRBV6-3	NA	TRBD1	CASSSQGHGNQPQHF	TGTGCCAGCAGTTCACAGGGGCATGGCAATCAGCCCCAGCATTTT
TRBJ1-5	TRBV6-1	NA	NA	CASSRALNQPQHF	TGTGCCAGCAGCCGGGCCCTTAATCAGCCCCAGCATTTT
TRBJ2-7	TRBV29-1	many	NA	CSVANRVSSYEQYF	TGCAGCGTCGCAAACCGGGTGAGCTCCTACGAGCAGTACTTC
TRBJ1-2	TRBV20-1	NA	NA	CSARRRLIDGYTF	TGCAGTGCTAGGCGACGGCTTATTGATGGCTACACCTTC
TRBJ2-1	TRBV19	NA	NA	CASSMSGVPYNEQFF	TGTGCCAGTAGTATGAGTGGGGTTCCCTACAATGAGCAGTTCTTC
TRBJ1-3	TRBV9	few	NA	CASSVRESGNTIYF	TGTGCCAGCAGCGTAAGGGAATCCGGAAACACCATATATTTT